The present T cell receptor (beta chain) was sequenced within a study of response to subunit inactivated influenza vaccine. In TCRdb, the RT-PCR reads were re-called with MiXCR into one record per CDR3 protein. Among 650,000 to 800,000 distinct CDR3 sequences, 14% were seen once, and the ten largest hold around 6.5%. Findings of the study overall: The study's authors posited that every seasonal influenza vaccination enlists few new T cells.

V was pared by 5 bases and J by 2 bases, with 8 bases of the junction left unmatched. This CDR3 has 17 amino acids. Germline CDR1 is MDHEN and CDR2 is SYDVKM. As concerns this clonotype: As yet, its antigen is unknown.

V is TRBV28 and J is TRBJ2-2, with 10 bases fitting TRBD2. This specimen consisted of PBMCs from blood, obtained 14 days before vaccination. The origin of this receptor is a man aged 45-65 years who received an inactivated influenza vaccine. CDR3 sequence: CASSLPGLAVNTGELFF. The DNA of the CDR3 is TGTGCCAGCAGTCTGCCCGGACTAGCGGTAAACACCGGGGAGCTGTTTTTT.